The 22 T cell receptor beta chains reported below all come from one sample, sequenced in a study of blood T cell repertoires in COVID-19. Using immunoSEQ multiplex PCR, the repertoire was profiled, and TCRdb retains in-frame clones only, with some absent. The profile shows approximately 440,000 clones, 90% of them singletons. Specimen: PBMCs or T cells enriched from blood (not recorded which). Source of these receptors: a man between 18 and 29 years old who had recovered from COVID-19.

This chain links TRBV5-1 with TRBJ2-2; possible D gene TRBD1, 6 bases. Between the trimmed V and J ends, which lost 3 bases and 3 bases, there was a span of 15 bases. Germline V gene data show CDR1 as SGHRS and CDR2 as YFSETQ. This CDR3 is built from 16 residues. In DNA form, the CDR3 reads TGCGCCAGCAGCTCCCAGGGACAAGGAGACACCGGGGAGCTGTTTTTT. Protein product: CASSSQGQGDTGELFF.

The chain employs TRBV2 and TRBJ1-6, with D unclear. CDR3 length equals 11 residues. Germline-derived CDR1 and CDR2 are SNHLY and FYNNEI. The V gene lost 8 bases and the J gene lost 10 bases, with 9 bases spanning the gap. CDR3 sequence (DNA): TGTGCCAGCTCGGGAGAGTCACCCCTCCACTTT. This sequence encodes CASSGESPLHF.

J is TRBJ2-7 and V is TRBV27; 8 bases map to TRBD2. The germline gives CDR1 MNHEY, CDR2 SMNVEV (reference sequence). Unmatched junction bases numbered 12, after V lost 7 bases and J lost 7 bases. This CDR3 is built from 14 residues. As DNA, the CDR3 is TGTGCCAGCAAGAATAGCGGGACCCGAGAGGAGCAGTACTTC. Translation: CASKNSGTREEQYF.

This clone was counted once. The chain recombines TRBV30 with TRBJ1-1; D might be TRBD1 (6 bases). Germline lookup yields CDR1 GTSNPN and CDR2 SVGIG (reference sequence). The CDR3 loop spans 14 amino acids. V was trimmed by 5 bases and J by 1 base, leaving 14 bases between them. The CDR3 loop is CAWVGHGPNTEAFF. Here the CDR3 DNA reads TGTGCCTGGGTGGGACACGGACCGAACACTGAAGCTTTCTTT.

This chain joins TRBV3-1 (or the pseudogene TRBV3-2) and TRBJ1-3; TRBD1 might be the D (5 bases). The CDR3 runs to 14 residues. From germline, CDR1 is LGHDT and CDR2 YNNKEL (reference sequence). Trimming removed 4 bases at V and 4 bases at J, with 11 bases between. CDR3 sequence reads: CASSPTGGGNTIYF. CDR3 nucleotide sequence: TGTGCCAGCAGCCCCACAGGAGGGGGAAACACCATATATTTT.

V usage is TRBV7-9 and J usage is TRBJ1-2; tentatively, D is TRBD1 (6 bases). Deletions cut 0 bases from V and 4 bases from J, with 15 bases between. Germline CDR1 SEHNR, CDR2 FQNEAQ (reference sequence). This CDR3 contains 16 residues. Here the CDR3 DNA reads TGTGCCAGCAGCTTAGCTCACAGGGCCTCCGGCTATGGCTACACCTTC. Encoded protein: CASSLAHRASGYGYTF.

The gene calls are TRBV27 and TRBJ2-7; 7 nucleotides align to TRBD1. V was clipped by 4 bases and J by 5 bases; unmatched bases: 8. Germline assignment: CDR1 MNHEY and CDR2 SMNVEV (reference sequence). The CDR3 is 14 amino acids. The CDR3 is CASSYYNRGHEQYF. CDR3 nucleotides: TGTGCCAGCAGTTATTATAACAGGGGCCACGAGCAGTACTTC.

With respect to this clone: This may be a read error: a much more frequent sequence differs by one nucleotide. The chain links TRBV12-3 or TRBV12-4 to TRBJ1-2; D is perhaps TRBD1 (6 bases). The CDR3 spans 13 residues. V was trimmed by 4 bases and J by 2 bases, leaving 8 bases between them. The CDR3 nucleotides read TGTGCCAGCAGTTCCGGGACAAACTATGGCTACACCTTC. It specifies CASSSGTNYGYTF.

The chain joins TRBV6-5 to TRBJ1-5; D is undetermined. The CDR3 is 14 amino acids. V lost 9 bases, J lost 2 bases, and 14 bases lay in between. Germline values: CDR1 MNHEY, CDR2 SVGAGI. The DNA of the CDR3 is TGTGCCAGAGAACACAGACCCCGCAATCAGCCCCAGCATTTT. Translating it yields CAREHRPRNQPQHF.

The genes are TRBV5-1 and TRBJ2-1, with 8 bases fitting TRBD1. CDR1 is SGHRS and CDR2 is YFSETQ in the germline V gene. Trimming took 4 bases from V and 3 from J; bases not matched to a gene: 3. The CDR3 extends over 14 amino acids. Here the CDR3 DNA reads TGCGCCAGCAGCCCTGACAGGGGCTACAATGAGCAGTTCTTC. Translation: CASSPDRGYNEQFF.

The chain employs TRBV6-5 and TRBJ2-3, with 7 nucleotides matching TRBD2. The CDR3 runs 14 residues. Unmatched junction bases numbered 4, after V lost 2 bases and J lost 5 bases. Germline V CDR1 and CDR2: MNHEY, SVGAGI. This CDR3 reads CASSYTREGDTQYF. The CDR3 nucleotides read TGTGCCAGCAGTTACACGAGGGAGGGAGATACGCAGTATTTT.

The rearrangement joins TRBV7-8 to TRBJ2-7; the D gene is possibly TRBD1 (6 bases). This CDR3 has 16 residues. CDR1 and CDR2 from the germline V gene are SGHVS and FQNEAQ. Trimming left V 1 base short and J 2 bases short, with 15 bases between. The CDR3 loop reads CASSLETGSYPYEQYF. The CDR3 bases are TGTGCCAGCAGCTTAGAAACAGGGTCCTACCCCTACGAGCAGTACTTC.

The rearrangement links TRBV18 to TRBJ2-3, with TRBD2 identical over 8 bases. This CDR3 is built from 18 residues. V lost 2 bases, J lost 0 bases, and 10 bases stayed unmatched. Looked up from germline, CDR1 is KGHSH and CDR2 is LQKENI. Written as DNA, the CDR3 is TGTGCCAGCTCACCATTCGCGGGAGGCCAAGGGAGCACAGATACGCAGTATTTT. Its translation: CASSPFAGGQGSTDTQYF.

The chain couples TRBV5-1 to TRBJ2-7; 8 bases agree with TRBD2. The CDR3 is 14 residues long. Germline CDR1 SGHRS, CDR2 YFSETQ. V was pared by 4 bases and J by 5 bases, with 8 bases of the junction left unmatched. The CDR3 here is CASSPGGGADEQYF. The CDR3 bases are TGCGCCAGCAGCCCCGGGGGGGGTGCCGACGAGCAGTACTTC.

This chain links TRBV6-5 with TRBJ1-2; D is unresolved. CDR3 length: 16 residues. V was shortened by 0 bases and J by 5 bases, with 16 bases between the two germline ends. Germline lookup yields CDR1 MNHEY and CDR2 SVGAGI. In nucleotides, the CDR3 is TGTGCCAGCAGTTACTCGCACCGCGGAGTAGGTTATGGCTACACCTTC. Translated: CASSYSHRGVGYGYTF.

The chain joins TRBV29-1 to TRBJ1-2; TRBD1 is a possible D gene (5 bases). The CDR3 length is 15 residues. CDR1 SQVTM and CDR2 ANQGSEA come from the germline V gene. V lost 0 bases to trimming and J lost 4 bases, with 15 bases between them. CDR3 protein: CSVEDRGGGGYGYTF. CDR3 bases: TGCAGCGTTGAAGATCGCGGGGGAGGAGGCTATGGCTACACCTTC.

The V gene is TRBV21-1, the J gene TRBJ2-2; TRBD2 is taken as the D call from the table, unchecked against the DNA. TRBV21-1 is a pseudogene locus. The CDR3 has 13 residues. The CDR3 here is CASSKPLTGELFF. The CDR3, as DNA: TGTGCCAGCAGCAAACCGCTAACCGGGGAGCTGTTTTTT.

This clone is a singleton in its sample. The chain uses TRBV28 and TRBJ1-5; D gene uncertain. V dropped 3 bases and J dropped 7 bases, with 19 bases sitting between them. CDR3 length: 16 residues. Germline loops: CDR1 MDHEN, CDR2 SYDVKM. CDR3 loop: CASSFPAGIESQPQHF. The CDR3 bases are TGTGCCAGCAGTTTCCCCGCGGGAATTGAAAGCCAGCCCCAGCATTTT.

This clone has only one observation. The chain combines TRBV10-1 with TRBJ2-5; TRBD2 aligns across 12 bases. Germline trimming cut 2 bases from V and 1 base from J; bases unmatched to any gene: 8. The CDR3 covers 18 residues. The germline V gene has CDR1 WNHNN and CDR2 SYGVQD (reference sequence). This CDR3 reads CASSEGGTSGSLQETQYF. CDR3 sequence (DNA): TGCGCCAGCAGTGAGGGGGGGACTAGCGGGTCACTCCAAGAGACCCAGTACTTC.

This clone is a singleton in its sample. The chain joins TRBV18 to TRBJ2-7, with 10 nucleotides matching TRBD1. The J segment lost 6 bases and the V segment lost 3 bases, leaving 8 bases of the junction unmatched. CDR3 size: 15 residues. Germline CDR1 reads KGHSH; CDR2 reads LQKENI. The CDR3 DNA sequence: TGTGCCAGCTCACCCCAGGGACAGGGGAAACTCGAGCAGTACTTC. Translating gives CASSPQGQGKLEQYF. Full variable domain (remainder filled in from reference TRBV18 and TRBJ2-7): NAGVMQNPRHLVRRRGQEARLRCSPMKGHSHVYWYRQLPEEGLKFMVYLQKENIIDESGMPKERFSAEFPKEGPSILRIQQVVRGDSAAYFCASSPQGQGKLEQYFGPGTRLTVT.

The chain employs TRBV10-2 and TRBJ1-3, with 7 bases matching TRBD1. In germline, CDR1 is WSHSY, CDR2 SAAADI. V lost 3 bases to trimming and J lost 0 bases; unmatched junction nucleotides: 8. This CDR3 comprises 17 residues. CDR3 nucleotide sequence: TGCGCCAGCAGTGAAGGCCCGGGACAGTACTCTGGAAACACCATATATTTT. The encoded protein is CASSEGPGQYSGNTIYF.

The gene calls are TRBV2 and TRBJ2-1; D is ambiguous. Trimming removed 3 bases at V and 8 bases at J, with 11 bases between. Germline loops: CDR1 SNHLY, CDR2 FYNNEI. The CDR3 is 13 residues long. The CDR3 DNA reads TGTGCCAGCAGTGATCTAACCGGGTATGAGCAGTTCTTC. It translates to CASSDLTGYEQFF.